This entry describes one T cell receptor (beta chain). Its antigen is currently unknown. TCRdb reprocessed the 5' RACE reads, keeping one entry per CDR3 protein, no DNA. The listing records approximately 150,000 distinct CDR3 sequences. These data are taken from a study of monozygotic twins with inflammatory bowel disease. Whole-study findings and limits: T cell subtypes were not distinguishable in this analysis.

Germline V gives CDR1 SGHDN, CDR2 FVKESK. The CDR3 loop spans 16 amino acids. Sampling involved one blood draw (2.5 ml) for every donor. This clonotype was obtained from a human donor with ulcerative colitis or Crohn's disease, or a healthy co-twin of an affected twin (not recorded which). The sample taken for sequencing was blood. The chain recombines TRBV14 with TRBJ2-1; the TCRdb D gene call, TRBD1, has no DNA to confirm it. The CDR3 sequence is CASSQNTRGRYNEQFF.